This TCR beta chain was captured by sequencing in a study of T-cell memory formation after mild COVID-19. Study details: Clustering of TCRs was largely donor specific.

After 5'RACE with constant-segment primers, TCR alpha and TCR beta cDNA libraries carrying sample barcodes and UMIs were obtained. MiXCR, run by TCRdb on the 5' RACE reads, gives a single entry per CDR3 protein. This repertoire shows roughly 150,000 distinct CDR3 sequences, 13% found once; its top ten account for 2.5% to 3.5%. Study-wide findings and caveats: Among clones contracting day 15 to 85, CD4/CD8 was balanced, whereas later expanders leaned CD4+.

For this clonotype: Its matching antigen is unknown.

The V end lost 0 bases, the J end lost 3 bases, and 14 bases lay between the germline ends. CDR1 is MGHRA, CDR2 YSYEKL, per germline. The CDR3 runs to 16 residues. The sequence came from a man younger than 35 who had mild COVID-19 (a few samples of this study predate the infection). Cell type and time point are not known. V and J are TRBV4-1 and TRBJ1-2; D is uncertain. Sequencing used PBMCs or a T cell subset sorted from them (not recorded which). The CDR3 DNA follows: TGCGCCAGCAGCCAAGATCAACTCCCAGTTTACTATGGCTACACCTTC. Its translation is CASSQDQLPVYYGYTF.